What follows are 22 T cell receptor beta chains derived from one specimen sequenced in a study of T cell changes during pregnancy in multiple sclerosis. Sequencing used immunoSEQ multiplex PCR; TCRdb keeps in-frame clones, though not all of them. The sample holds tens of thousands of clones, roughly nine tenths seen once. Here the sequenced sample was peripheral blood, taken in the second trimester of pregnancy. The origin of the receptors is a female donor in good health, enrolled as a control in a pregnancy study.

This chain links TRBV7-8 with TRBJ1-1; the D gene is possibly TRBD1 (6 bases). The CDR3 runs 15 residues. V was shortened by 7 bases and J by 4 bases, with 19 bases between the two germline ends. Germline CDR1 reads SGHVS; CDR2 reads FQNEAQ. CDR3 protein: CASIRHRDRGTEAFF. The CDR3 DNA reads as TGTGCCAGCATCCGACACAGGGATCGGGGCACTGAAGCTTTCTTT. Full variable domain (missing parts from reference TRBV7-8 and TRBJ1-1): GAGVSQSPRYKVAKRGQDVALRCDPISGHVSLFWYQQALGQGPEFLTYFQNEAQLDKSGLPSDRFFAERPEGSVSTLKIQRTQQEDSAVYLCASIRHRDRGTEAFFGQGTRLTVV.

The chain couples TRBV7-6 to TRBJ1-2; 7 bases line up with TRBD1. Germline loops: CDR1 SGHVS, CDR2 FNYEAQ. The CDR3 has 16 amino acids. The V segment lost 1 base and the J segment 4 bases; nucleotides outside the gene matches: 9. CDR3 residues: CASSLGGAGGTYGYTF. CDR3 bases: TGTGCCAGCAGCTTAGGCGGAGCAGGGGGGACCTATGGCTACACCTTC. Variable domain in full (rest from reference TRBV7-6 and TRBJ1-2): GAGVSQSPRYKVTKRGQDVALRCDPISGHVSLYWYRQALGQGPEFLTYFNYEAQQDKSGLPNDRFSAERPEGSISTLTIQRTEQRDSAMYRCASSLGGAGGTYGYTFGSGTRLTVV.

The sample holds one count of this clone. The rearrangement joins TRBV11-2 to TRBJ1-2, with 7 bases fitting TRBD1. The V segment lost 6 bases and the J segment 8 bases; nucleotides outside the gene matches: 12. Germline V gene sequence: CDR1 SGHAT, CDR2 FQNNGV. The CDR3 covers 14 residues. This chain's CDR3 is CASSQRGQGNGYTF. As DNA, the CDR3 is TGTGCCAGCAGTCAGAGGGGGCAGGGGAACGGCTACACCTTC.

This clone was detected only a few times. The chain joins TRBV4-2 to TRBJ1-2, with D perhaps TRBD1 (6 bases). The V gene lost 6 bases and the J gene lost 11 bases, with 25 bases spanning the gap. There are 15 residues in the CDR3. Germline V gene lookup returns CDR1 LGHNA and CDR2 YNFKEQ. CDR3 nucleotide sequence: TGTGCCAGCAGAGACACGGGGGGCGAATCCTCCGCTTACACCTTC. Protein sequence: CASRDTGGESSAYTF.

The CDR3 DNA is TGCGCCAGCAGCTTGGATGGGGGGGGGACAGGGAAAAAACTGTTTTTT. The encoded protein is CASSLDGGGTGKKLFF. This chain joins TRBV5-1 and TRBJ1-4; TRBD1 aligns across 9 bases. The CDR3 is made up of 16 amino acids. Germline values: CDR1 SGHRS, CDR2 YFSETQ. V shed 0 bases and J 9 bases; nucleotides not matched to a gene: 9.

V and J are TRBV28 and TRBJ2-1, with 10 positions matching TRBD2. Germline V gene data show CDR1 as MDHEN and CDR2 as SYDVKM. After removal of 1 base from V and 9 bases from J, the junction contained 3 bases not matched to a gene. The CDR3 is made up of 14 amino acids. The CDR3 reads CASSLSVAGGEQFF. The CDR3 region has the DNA TGTGCCAGCAGTTTATCGGTAGCGGGGGGTGAGCAGTTCTTC.

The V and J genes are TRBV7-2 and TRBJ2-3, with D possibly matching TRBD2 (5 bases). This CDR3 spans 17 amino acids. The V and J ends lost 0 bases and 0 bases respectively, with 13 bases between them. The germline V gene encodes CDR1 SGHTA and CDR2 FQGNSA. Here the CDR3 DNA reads TGTGCCAGCAGCTTAGCGCATGGGCGGACTAGCACAGATACGCAGTATTTT. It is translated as CASSLAHGRTSTDTQYF.

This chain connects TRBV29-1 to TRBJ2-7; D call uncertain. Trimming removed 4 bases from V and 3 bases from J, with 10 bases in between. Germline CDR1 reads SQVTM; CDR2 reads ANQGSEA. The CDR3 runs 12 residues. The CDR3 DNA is TGCAGCGTTGCTGGCTCAGGCTACGAGCAGTACTTC. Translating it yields CSVAGSGYEQYF.

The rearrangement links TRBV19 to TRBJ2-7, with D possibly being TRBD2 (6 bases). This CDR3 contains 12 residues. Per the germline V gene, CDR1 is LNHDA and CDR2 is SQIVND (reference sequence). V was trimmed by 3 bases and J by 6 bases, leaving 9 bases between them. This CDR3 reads CASSMGGIEQYF. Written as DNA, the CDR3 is TGTGCCAGTAGTATGGGAGGAATCGAGCAGTACTTC. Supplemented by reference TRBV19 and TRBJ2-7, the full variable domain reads DGGITQSPKYLFRKEGQNVTLSCEQNLNHDAMYWYRQDPGQGLRLIYYSQIVNDFQKGDIAEGYSVSREKKESFPLTVTSAQKNPTAFYLCASSMGGIEQYFGPGTRLTVT.

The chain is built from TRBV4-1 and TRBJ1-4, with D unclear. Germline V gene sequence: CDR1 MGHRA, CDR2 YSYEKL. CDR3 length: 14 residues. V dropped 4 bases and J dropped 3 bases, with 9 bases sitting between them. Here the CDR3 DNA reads TGCGCCAGCAGCCGGAGGGAGGCTAATGAAAAACTGTTTTTT. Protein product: CASSRREANEKLFF.

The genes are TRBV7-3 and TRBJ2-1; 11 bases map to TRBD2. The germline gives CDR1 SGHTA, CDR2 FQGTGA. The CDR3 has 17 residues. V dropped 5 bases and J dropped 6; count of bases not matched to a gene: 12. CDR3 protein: CASSPSLAGVLGNEQFF. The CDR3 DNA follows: TGTGCCAGCAGCCCATCACTAGCGGGAGTACTGGGCAATGAGCAGTTCTTC. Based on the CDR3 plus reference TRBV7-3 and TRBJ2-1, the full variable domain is GAGVSQTPSNKVTEKGKYVELRCDPISGHTALYWYRQSLGQGPEFLIYFQGTGAADDSGLPNDRFFAVRPEGSVSTLKIQRTERGDSAVYLCASSPSLAGVLGNEQFFGPGTRLTVL.

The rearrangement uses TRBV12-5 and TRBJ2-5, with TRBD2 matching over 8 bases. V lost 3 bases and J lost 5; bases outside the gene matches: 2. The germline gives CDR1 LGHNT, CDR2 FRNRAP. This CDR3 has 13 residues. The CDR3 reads CASGFPGGETQYF. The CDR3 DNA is TGTGCTAGTGGTTTCCCGGGGGGGGAGACCCAGTACTTC. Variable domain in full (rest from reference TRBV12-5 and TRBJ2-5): DARVTQTPRHKVTEMGQEVTMRCQPILGHNTVFWYRQTMMQGLELLAYFRNRAPLDDSGMPKDRFSAEMPDATLATLKIQPSEPRDSAVYFCASGFPGGETQYFGPGTRLLVL.

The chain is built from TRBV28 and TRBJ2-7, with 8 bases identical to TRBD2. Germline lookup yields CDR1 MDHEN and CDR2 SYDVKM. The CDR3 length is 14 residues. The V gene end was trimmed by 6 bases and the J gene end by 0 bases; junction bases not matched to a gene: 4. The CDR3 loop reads CASRDSGSSYEQYF. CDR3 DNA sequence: TGTGCCAGCAGGGACAGCGGGAGCTCCTACGAGCAGTACTTC.

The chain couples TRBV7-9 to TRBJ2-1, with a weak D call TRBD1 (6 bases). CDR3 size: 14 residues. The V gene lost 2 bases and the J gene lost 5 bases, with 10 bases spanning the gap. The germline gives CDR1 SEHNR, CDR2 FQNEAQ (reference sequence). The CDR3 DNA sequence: TGTGCCAGCAGCTTAACACAGGGAGACAATGAGCAGTTCTTC. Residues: CASSLTQGDNEQFF.

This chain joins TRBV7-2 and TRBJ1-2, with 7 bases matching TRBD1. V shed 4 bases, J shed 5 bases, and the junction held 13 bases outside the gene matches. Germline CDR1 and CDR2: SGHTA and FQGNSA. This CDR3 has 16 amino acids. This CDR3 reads CASSYRGTFLGYGYTF. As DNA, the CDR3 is TGTGCCAGCAGCTACAGGGGCACCTTTTTGGGGTATGGCTACACCTTC.

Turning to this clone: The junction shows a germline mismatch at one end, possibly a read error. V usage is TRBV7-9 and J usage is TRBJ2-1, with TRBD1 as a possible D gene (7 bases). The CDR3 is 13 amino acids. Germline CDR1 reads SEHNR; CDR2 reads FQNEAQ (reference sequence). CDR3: CASSRGTDNQPIF. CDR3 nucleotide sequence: TGTGCCAGCAGCCGGGGGACAGACAACCAGCCCATCTTC.

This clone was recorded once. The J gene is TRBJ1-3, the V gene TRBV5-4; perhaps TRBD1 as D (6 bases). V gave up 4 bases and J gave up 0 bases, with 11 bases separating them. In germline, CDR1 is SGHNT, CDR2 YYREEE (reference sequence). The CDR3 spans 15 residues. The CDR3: CASSKGGDSGNTIYF. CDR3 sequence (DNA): TGTGCCAGCAGCAAAGGGGGTGACTCTGGAAACACCATATATTTT.

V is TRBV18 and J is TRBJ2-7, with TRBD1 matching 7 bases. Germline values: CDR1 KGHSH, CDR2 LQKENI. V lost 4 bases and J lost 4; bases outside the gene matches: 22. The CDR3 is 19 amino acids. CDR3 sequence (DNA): TGTGCCAGCTCACTGCAACCGGTTACCGGGACAGTGGAGCAGTACGAGCAGTACTTC. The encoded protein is CASSLQPVTGTVEQYEQYF.

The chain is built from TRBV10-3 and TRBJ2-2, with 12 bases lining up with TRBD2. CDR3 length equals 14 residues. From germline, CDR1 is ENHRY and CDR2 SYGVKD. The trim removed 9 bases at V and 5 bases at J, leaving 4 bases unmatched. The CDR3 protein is CAIQTSGGTGELFF. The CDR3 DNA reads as TGTGCCATTCAAACTAGCGGGGGGACCGGGGAGCTGTTTTTT.

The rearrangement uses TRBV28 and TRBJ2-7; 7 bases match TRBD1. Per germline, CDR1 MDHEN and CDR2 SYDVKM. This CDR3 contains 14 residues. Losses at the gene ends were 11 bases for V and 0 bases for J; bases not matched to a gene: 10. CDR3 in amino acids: CAGSPTGSSYEQYF. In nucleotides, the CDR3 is TGTGCCGGCTCCCCGACAGGGAGCTCCTACGAGCAGTACTTC.

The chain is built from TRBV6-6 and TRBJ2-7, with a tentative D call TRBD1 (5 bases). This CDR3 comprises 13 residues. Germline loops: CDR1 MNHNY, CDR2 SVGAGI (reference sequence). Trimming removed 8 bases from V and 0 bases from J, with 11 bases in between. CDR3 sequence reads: CASSPRASYEQYF. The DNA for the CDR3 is TGTGCCAGCTCCCCCAGGGCCTCCTACGAGCAGTACTTC.

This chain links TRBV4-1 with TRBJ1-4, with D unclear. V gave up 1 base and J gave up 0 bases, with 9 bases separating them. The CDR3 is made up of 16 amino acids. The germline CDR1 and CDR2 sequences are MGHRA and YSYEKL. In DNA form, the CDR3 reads TGCGCCAGCAGCCAAGTCCGCGGGGCAACTAATGAAAAACTGTTTTTT. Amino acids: CASSQVRGATNEKLFF.